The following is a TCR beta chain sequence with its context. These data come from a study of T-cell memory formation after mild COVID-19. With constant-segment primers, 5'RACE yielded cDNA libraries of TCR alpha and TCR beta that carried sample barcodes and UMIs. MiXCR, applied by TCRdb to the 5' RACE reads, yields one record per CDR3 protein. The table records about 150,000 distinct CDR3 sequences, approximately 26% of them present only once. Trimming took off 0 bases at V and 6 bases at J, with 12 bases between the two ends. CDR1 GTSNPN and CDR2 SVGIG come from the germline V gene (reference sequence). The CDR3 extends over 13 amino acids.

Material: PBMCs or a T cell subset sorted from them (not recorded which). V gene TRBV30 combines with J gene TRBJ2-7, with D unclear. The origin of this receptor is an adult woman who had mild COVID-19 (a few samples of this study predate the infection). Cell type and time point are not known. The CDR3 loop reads CAWSVVLSGEQYF. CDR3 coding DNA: TGTGCCTGGAGTGTAGTGTTATCGGGCGAGCAGTACTTC.